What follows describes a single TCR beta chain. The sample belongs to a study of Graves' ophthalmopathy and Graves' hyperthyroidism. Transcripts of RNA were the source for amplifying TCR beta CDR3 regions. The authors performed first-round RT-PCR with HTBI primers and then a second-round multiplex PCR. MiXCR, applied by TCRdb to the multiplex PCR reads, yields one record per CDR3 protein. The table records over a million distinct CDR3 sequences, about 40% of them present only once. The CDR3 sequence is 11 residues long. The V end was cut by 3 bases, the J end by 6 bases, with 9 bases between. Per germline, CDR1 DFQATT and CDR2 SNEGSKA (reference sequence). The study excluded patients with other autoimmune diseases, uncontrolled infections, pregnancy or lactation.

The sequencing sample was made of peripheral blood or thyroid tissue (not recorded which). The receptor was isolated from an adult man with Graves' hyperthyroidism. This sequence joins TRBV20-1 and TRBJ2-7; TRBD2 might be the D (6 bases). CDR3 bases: TGCAGTGCTAGCGGGAGTCCCGAGCAGTACTTC. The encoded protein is CSASGSPEQYF.